This TCR beta chain emerged from a study of identical twins (dated by TCRdb to the mid-2010s). Context from the whole study: To test whether fetal clonotypes persist, this study deep-sequenced TCR alpha and beta repertoires from monozygotic twins, from unrelated adults of various ages, and from cord blood. Replicate twin experiments were performed at different times using different library preparation protocols to rule out contamination. The research as a whole found: Abundant cord blood beta clonotypes carried fewer insertions; young adult naive repertoires showed a weaker similar trend, while memory repertoires showed none. Out-of-frame TCR alpha sharing in monozygotic twins was systematically underestimated by recombination models, whereas sharing between unrelated individuals was in agreement with the recombination models. Compared with coincidental sharing between unrelated individuals, out-of-frame TCR alpha sequences shared between twins had an excess of sequences with low generation probability. Invariant T cells such as MAIT and iNKT could partly confound zero-insertion analyses, though diverse VJ usage argued against this for most clonotypes. The excess sharing between twins in beta out-of-frame sequences was weaker because fewer shared sequences reduced the signal-to-noise ratio. Because the same donors could not be followed over many years, the conclusions relied on cross-sectional statistical analysis.

CDR1 and CDR2 were assigned from the germline V gene as SGHRS and YFSETQ. Clipping removes 4 bases from V and 9 bases from J, with 6 as the unmatched junction base count. Reading from cysteine to phenylalanine, the CDR3 counts 13 amino acids. The retained sequence is limited to the CDR3, 39 bases, with the frame set at the first base. All donors were healthy Caucasians. Three unrelated non-twin adults were additionally sequenced: a male aged 18 to 29, a male aged 50 to 60 and a female aged 50 to 60. Miltenyi CD45RO+ enrichment and human naive T-cell isolation kits were used to isolate memory (CD45RO+) and naive T cells from PBMC. To prepare the library, 5' RACE was applied. The instrument given in TCRdb is Illumina HiSeq 2000. Template switching introduced a universal primer binding site; the final cDNA contained a unique molecular identifier, enabling accurate counting of TCR cDNA molecules. First-strand cDNA for TCR alpha and beta chains was synthesized from specific primers in the conserved constant-segment region. To control for contamination, every cDNA library carried two barcodes: a SMART-Mk sample barcode plus Illumina barcodes. TruSeq adapter sequences and Illumina sample barcodes were added in two successive PCR steps. TCR alpha and beta cDNA libraries were sequenced on the Illumina HiSeq platform with custom primers. Per the original workflow: Raw reads were processed with MiGEC to extract unique molecular identifiers, and MiXCR was used to determine CDR3 positions. For each individual, recombination models were inferred using an EM algorithm with the repgenHMM and IGoR tools. The tcR package in R was used for shared clonotype analysis, with sharing normalized by the product of cloneset sizes. To study raw recombination without the effects of thymic and clonal selection, out-of-frame nonproductive sequences were analyzed. TCRdb took the public reads, trimmed them with fastp at Q25, ran MiXCR for clone calling and kept in-frame beta chains. Entries that share a CDR3 protein sequence are merged under the most common genes and DNA. TCRdb, not the authors, supplied the V and J calls. A total of about 450,000 distinct CDR3 sequences appear in this sample, under 20% of them only once. The ten largest account for 10% to 15% of the sample.

This clonotype was seen more than once but under ten times. Its specific antigen is unknown. No base-level quality is on record; no much larger clone is a single base apart. The sequence derives from a middle-aged man in good health. The chain employs TRBV5-1 and TRBJ2-1; a stretch of 8 junction bases matches TRBD2. Sequencing was carried out using naive T cells sorted from blood. The cell subset or site label of this sample denotes: cells isolated with a human naive T-cell isolation kit. The CDR3 in this case is CASSTGGTSEQFF. DNA sequence: TGCGCCAGCAGCACGGGGGGGACAAGTGAGCAGTTCTTC.